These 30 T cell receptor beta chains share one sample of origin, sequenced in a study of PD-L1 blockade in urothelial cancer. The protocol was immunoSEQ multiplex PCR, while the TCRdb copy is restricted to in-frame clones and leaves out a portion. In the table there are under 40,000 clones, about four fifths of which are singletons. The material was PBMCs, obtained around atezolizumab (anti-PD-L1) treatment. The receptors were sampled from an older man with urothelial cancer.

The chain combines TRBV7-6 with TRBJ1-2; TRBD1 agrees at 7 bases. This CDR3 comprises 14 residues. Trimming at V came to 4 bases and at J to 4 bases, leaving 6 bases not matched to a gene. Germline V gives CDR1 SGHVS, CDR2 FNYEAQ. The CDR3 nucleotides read TGTGCCAGCAGCTCGTCCCGGGACAGCTATGGCTACACCTTC. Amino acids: CASSSSRDSYGYTF. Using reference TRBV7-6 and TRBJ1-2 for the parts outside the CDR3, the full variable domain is GAGVSQSPRYKVTKRGQDVALRCDPISGHVSLYWYRQALGQGPEFLTYFNYEAQQDKSGLPNDRFSAERPEGSISTLTIQRTEQRDSAMYRCASSSSRDSYGYTFGSGTRLTVV.

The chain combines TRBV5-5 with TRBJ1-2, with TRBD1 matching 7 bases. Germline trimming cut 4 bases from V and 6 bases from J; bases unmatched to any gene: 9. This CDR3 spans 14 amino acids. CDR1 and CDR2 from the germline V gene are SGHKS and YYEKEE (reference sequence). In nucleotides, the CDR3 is TGTGCCAGCAGCCGTAATGACAGGGTGGATGGCTACACCTTC. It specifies CASSRNDRVDGYTF.

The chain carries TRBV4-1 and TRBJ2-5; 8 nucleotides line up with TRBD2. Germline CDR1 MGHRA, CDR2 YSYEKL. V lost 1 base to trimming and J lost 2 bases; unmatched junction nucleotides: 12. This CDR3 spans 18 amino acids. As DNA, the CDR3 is TGCGCCAGCAGCCAAGGCCCGTTTGGGCGGGGGGATCAAGAGACCCAGTACTTC. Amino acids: CASSQGPFGRGDQETQYF.

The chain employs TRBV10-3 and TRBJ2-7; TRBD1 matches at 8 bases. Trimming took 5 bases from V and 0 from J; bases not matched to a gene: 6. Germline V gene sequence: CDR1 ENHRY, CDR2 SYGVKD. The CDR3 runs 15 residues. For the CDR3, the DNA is TGTGCCATCAGTAGGGGCGGACAGGGCTCCTACGAGCAGTACTTC. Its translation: CAISRGGQGSYEQYF.

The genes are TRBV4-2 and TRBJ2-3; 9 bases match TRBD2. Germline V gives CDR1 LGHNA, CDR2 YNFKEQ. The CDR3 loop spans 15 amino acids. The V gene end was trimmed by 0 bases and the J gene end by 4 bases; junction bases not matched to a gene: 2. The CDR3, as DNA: TGTGCCAGCAGCCAAGAGGGCGGGGGGGCAGATACGCAGTATTTT. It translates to CASSQEGGGADTQYF.

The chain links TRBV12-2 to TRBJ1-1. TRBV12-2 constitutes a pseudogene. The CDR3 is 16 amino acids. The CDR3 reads CASRSILDLRNTEAFF. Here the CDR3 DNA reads TGTGCAAGTCGCTCGATCCTGGACTTGAGGAACACTGAAGCTTTCTTT.

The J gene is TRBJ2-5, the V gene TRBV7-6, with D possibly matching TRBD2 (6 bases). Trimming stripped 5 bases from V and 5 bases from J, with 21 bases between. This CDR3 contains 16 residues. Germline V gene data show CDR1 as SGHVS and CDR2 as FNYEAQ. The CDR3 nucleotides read TGTGCCAGCAGCCAGAGGGGCGGGACCCAAGGGGAGACCCAGTACTTC. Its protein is CASSQRGGTQGETQYF.

The CDR3: CASSQGPRLTDTQYF. The CDR3 DNA reads TGTGCCAGCAGCCAAGGACCAAGACTTACAGATACGCAGTATTTT. The rearrangement links TRBV14 to TRBJ2-3; D unclear. Germline assignment: CDR1 SGHDN and CDR2 FVKESK. The V end was cut by 1 base, the J end by 3 bases, with 11 bases between. The CDR3 has 15 residues.

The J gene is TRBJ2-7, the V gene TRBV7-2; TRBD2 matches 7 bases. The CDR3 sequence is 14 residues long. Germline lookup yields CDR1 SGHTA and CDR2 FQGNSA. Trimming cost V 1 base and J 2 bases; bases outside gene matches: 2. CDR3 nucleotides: TGTGCCAGCAGCTTAGGCGGGAGTGCCTACGAGCAGTACTTC. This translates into CASSLGGSAYEQYF.

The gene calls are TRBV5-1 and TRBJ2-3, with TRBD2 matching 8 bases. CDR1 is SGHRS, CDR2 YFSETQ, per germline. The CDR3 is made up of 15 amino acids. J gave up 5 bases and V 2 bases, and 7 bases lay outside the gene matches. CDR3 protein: CASSLGSGNVDTQYF. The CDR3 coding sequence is TGCGCCAGCAGCTTAGGTAGCGGGAATGTAGATACGCAGTATTTT.

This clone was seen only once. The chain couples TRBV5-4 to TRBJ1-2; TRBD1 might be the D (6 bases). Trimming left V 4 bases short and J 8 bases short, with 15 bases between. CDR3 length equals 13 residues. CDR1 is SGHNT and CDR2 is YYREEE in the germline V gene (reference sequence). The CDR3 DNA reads TGTGCCAGCAGCACGGGACCCAGGGGAGGCTACACCTTC. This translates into CASSTGPRGGYTF.

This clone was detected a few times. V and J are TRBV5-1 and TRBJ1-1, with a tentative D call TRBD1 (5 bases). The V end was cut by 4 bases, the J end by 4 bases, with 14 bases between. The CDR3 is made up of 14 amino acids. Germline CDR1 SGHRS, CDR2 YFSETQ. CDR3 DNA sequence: TGCGCCAGCAGCGAAATGAGGGGAGGCACTGAAGCTTTCTTT. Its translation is CASSEMRGGTEAFF.

The CDR3 nucleotides read TGCGCCAGCAGTTTTTGGGGGGGAGTGGAGACCCAGTACTTC. It codes for CASSFWGGVETQYF. The V call is TRBV5-1, the J call TRBJ2-5; 7 bases are a match to TRBD2. The CDR3 totals 14 residues. Germline CDR1 and CDR2: SGHRS and YFSETQ. V gave up 5 bases and J gave up 5 bases; unmatched junction bases: 9.

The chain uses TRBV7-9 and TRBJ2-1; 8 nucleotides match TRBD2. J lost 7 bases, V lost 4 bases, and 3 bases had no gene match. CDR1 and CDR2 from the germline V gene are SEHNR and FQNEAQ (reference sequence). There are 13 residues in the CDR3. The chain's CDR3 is CASSSGGGNEQFF. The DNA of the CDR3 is TGTGCCAGCAGCTCGGGAGGGGGGAATGAGCAGTTCTTC. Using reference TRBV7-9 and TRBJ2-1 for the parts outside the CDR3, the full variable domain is DTGVSQNPRHKITKRGQNVTFRCDPISEHNRLYWYRQTLGQGPEFLTYFQNEAQLEKSRLLSDRFSAERPKGSFSTLEIQRTEQGDSAMYLCASSSGGGNEQFFGPGTRLTVL.

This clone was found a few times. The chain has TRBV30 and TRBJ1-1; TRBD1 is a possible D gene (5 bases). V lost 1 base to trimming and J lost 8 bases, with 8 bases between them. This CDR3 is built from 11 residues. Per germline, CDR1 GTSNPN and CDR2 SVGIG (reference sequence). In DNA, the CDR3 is TGTGCCTGGAGTGGACAGACCGAAGCTTTCTTT. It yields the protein CAWSGQTEAFF. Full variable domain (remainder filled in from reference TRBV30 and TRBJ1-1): SQTIHQWPATLVQPVGSPLSLECTVEGTSNPNLYWYRQAAGRGLQLLFYSVGIGQISSEVPQNLSASRPQDRQFILSSKKLLLSDSGFYLCAWSGQTEAFFGQGTRLTVV.

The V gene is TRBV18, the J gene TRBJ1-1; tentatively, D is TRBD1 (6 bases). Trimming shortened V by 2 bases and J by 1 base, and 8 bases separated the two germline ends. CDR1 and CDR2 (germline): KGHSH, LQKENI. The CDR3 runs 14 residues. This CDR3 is CASSPSQGNTEAFF. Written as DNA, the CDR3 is TGTGCCAGCTCACCATCACAGGGGAACACTGAAGCTTTCTTT.

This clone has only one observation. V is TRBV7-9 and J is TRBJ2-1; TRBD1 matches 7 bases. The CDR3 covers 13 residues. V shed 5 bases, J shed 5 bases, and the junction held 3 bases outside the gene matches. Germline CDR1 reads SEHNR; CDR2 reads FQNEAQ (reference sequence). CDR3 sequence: CASSPGQNNEQFF. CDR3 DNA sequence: TGTGCCAGCAGCCCGGGACAGAACAATGAGCAGTTCTTC.

CDR3 protein: CASSTGVSEKLFF. In nucleotides, the CDR3 is TGTGCCAGCAGTACGGGGGTTAGTGAAAAACTGTTTTTT. The V gene is TRBV2, the J gene TRBJ1-4; D is possibly TRBD1 (5 bases). V was trimmed by 5 bases and J by 7 bases, leaving 11 bases between them. Germline-derived CDR1 and CDR2 are SNHLY and FYNNEI. This CDR3 is built from 13 residues.

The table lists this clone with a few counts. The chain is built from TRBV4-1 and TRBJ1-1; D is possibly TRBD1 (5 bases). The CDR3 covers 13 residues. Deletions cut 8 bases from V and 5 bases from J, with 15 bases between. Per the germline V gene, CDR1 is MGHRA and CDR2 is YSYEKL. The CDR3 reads CASARGAGTEAFF. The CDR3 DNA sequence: TGCGCCAGCGCAAGGGGCGCCGGGACTGAAGCTTTCTTT.

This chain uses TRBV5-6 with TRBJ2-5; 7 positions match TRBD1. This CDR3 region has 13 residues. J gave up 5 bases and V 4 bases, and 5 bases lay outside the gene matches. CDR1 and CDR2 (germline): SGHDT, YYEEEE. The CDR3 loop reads CASSHDRVETQYF. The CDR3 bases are TGTGCCAGCAGCCACGACAGGGTGGAGACCCAGTACTTC.

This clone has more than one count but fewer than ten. Here the CDR3 DNA reads TGTGCCAGCAGCTCCTTCAAACAGGTCGCTAACTATGGCTACACCTTC. Protein sequence: CASSSFKQVANYGYTF. The chain joins TRBV7-2 to TRBJ1-2; the D gene is possibly TRBD1 (5 bases). Germline V gene data show CDR1 as SGHTA and CDR2 as FQGNSA. The germline V and J ends were trimmed by 4 bases and 0 bases, with 15 bases remaining between them. CDR3 length: 16 amino acids.

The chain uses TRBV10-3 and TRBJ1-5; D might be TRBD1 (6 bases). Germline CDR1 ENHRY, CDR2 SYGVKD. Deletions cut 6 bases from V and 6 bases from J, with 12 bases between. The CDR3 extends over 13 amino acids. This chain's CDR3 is CAIRGGASQPQHF. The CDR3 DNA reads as TGTGCCATCAGGGGGGGGGCGAGTCAGCCCCAGCATTTT.

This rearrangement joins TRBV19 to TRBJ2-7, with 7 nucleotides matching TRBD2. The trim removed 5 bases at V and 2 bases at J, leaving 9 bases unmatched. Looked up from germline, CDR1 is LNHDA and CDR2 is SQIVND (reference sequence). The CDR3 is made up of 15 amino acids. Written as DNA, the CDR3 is TGTGCCAGTAGTCTTTGGGAGGGCGGAACCTACGAGCAGTACTTC. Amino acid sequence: CASSLWEGGTYEQYF.

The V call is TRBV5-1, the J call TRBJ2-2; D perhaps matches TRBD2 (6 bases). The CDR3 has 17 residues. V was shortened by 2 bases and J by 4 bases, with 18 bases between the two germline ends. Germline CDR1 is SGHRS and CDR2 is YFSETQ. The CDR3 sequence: CASSLRTLGGGTGELFF. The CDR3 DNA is TGCGCCAGCAGCTTAAGGACCCTCGGGGGTGGCACCGGGGAGCTGTTTTTT.

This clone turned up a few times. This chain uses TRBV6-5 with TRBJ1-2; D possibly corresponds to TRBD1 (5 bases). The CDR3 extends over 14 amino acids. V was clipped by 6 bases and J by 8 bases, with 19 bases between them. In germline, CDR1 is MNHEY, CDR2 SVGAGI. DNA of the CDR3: TGTGCCAGCAGGCTAGGGGCGAGTTCGAGAGGCTACACCTTC. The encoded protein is CASRLGASSRGYTF.

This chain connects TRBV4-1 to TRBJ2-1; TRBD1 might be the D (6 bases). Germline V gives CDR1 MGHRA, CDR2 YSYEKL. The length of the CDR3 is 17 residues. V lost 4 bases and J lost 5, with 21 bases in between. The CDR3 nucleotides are TGCGCCAGCAGCCCTCAGCACGGCAGGGGTGTGGACAATGAGCAGTTCTTC. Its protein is CASSPQHGRGVDNEQFF.

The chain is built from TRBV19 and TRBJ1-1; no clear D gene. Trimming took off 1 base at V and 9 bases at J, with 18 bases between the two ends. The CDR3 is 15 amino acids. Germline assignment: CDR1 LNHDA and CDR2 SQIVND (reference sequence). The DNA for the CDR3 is TGTGCCAGTAGTATAGCGGGTGCTGGCCCCCCCCAAGCTTTCTTT. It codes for CASSIAGAGPPQAFF.

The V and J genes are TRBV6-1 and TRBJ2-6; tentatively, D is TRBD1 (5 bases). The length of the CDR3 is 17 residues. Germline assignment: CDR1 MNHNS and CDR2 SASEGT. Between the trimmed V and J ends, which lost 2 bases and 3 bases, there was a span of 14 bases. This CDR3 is CASSERKGPGGANVLTF. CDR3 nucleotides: TGTGCCAGCAGTGAACGGAAGGGGCCGGGTGGGGCCAACGTCCTGACTTTC.

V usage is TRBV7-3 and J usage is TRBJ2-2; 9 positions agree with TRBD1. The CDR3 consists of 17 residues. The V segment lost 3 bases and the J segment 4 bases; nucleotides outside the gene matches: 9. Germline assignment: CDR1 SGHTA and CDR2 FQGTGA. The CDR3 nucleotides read TGTGCCAGCAGCTTGTGGGGACAGGGCTCGGGCACCGGGGAGCTGTTTTTT. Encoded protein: CASSLWGQGSGTGELFF.

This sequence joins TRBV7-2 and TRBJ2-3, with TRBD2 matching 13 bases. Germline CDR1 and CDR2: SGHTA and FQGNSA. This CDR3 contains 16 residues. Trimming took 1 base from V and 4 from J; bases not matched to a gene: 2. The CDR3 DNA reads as TGTGCCAGCAGCTTAGGACTAGCGGGGGGAGCAGATACGCAGTATTTT. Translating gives CASSLGLAGGADTQYF.